The T cell receptor beta chain under discussion was sequenced for a study of blood T cell repertoires in COVID-19. Overall study: Samples taken during acute and convalescent COVID-19 were collected in the United States, Italy and Spain. PBMCs, B-cell-depleted T cells, or T cells provided the cDNA or gDNA that made up the material.

Per germline, CDR1 SGHDN and CDR2 FVKESK. Trimming pared 1 base from V and 0 bases from J, leaving 7 bases between. This CDR3 spans 15 amino acids. Original processing methods: It was from reference gene primer amplification that nucleated cell counts were estimated. TCRdb's table, derived via immunoSEQ multiplex PCR, lists solely in-frame clones and lacks some. The V and J calls and clone size come from that table; D and trimming were worked out from the DNA. The sample has around 100,000 clones, 85% to 90% seen once. This TCR derives from a man in his forties or fifties with acute or convalescent COVID-19. The specimen was peripheral blood. The chain combines TRBV14 with TRBJ2-1; D is ambiguous. This chain's CDR3 is CASSQVESSYNEQFF. The DNA of the CDR3 is TGTGCCAGCAGCCAAGTAGAGAGCTCCTACAATGAGCAGTTCTTC.